The rows below give T cell receptor beta chains drawn from one sample of a study of T-cell reconstitution after alpha-beta-depleted transplantation in children. TCRdb fed the PCR reads into MiXCR, producing one record per CDR3 protein. The sample has 200,000 to 250,000 distinct CDR3 sequences, 20% to 30% seen once. The sequenced sample was PBMCs, mostly from graft donor cells, obtained 360 days after TCRalphabeta/CD19-depleted stem cell transplant. These receptors were collected from a female patient between 2 and 15 years old who had a stem cell transplant for congenital amegakaryocytic thrombocytopenia, so the T cells may come from the graft donor. The CDR3 runs from the conserved cysteine through the conserved F or W. The D gene is left open where the match is weak.

>TRBV29-1|TRBJ2-7|-
CSVAIQGRRIEQYF
>TRBV6-5|TRBJ2-5|-
CASSYGSARETQYF
>TRBV4-2|TRBJ2-5|TRBD1
CASSHMDRGGRETQYF
>TRBV6-1|TRBJ2-5|-
CASKLSQGGETQYF
>TRBV14|TRBJ1-4|-
CASSQDRGAKGEKLFF
>TRBV7-3|TRBJ2-1|-
CASSLLNYNEQFF
>TRBV7-9|TRBJ1-4|-
CASSLISQAYNEKLFF
>TRBV5-1|TRBJ2-7|-
CASSTTTGSRIYEQYF
>TRBV5-1|TRBJ2-6|-
CASRQGYSGANVLTF
>TRBV2|TRBJ2-5|-
CASSGDLQETQYF
>TRBV18|TRBJ2-2|-
CASSPRPNTGELFF
>TRBV5-1|TRBJ2-1|TRBD2
CASSLILAGFPKFYNEQFF
>TRBV29-1|TRBJ2-2|-
CSVDLGYTGELFF
>TRBV12-3/TRBV12-4|TRBJ2-3|-
CASGEFFSTDTQYF
>TRBV4-2|TRBJ2-7|-
CASSQATANYEQYF
>TRBV12-3/TRBV12-4|TRBJ2-7|-
CASSKRGNAGHYEQYF
>TRBV27|TRBJ2-1|-
CASSSRSSVYNEQFF
>TRBV7-9|TRBJ2-4|-
CASNSGGSIQYF
>TRBV6-2/TRBV6-3|TRBJ2-2|-
CASSYSRPGGRQGLTGELFF